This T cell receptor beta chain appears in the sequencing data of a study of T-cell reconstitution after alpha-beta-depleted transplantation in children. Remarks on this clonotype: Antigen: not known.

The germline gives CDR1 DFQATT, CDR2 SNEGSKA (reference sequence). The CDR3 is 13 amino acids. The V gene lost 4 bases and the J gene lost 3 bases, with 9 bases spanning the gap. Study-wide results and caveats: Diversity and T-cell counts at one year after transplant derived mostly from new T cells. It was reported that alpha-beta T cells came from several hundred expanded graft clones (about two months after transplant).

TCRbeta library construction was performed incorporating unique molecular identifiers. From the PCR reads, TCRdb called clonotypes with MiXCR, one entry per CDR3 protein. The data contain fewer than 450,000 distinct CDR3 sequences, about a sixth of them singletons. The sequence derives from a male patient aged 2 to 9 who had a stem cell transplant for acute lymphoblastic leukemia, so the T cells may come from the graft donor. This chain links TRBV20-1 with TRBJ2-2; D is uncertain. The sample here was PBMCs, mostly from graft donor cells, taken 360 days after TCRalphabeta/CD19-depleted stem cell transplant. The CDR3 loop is CSANHRYTGELFF. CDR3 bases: TGCAGTGCTAACCACAGATACACCGGGGAGCTGTTTTTT.